This T cell receptor beta chain was retrieved from a study of blood T cell repertoires in COVID-19. Study-wide background: From the United States, Italy and Spain came samples of acute and convalescent COVID-19. T cells, B-cell-depleted T cells, or PBMCs supplied cDNA or gDNA.

Original processing notes: Amplifying reference gene primers gave estimates of nucleated cell counts. Measured with immunoSEQ multiplex PCR; TCRdb has only the in-frame clones, and not every one. Clonal size and the V and J genes are those of that table, whereas D and trimming came from the DNA. In the table there are under 500,000 clones, around 89% of which are singletons. V lost 2 bases and J lost 1, with 21 bases in between. This CDR3 has 18 residues. Germline assignment: CDR1 SGHDT and CDR2 YYEEEE. The TCR sequence derives from a woman aged 25 to 39 with acute or convalescent COVID-19. The chain links TRBV5-6 to TRBJ1-2, with a weak D call TRBD1 (5 bases). The specimen was peripheral blood. CDR3 sequence (DNA): TGTGCCAGCAGCTTACGGGGGAACAACGGGAATTATAACTATGGCTACACCTTC. This sequence encodes CASSLRGNNGNYNYGYTF.